What follows are 8 T cell receptor beta chains derived from one specimen sequenced in a study of cytomegalovirus exposure and HLA in healthy donors. With 60 Vbeta and 13 Jbeta primers, the PCR was carried out. The repertoire was sequenced with immunoSEQ multiplex PCR; TCRdb's copy has only in-frame clones and lacks some. This table holds around 110,000 clones, 50% to 65% found once. The specimen sequenced was PBMCs. Every receptor here comes from a woman in her forties in good health and CMV-seropositive.

The CDR3: CASSRQGRNEQYF. The CDR3 DNA reads as TGTGCCAGCAGTCGGCAGGGAAGGAACGAGCAGTACTTC. The rearrangement joins TRBV2 to TRBJ2-7; D possibly corresponds to TRBD1 (5 bases). Between the trimmed V and J ends, which lost 5 bases and 5 bases, there was a span of 13 bases. There are 13 residues in the CDR3. Germline V gene lookup returns CDR1 SNHLY and CDR2 FYNNEI.

The V and J genes are TRBV5-1 and TRBJ1-2, with a weak D call TRBD1 (5 bases). Germline assignment: CDR1 SGHRS and CDR2 YFSETQ. Trimming removed 0 bases from V and 0 bases from J, with 15 bases in between. The CDR3 consists of 17 residues. This chain's CDR3 is CASSLGVTGNPNYGYTF. CDR3 DNA: TGCGCCAGCAGCTTGGGGGTTACAGGAAACCCTAACTATGGCTACACCTTC. The full variable domain, rest sourced from reference TRBV5-1 and TRBJ1-2, is KAGVTQTPRYLIKTRGQQVTLSCSPISGHRSVSWYQQTPGQGLQFLFEYFSETQRNKGNFPGRFSGRQFSNSRSEMNVSTLELGDSALYLCASSLGVTGNPNYGYTFGSGTRLTVV.

The chain carries TRBV19 and TRBJ2-7; 9 bases line up with TRBD1. CDR1 and CDR2 from the germline V gene are LNHDA and SQIVND (reference sequence). The CDR3 spans 15 residues. The junction had 7 bases not matched to a gene; V was cut back by 3 bases and J by 4 bases. The CDR3 DNA follows: TGTGCCAGTAGTATTACGGACAGGGGCGGATACGAGCAGTACTTC. Translated: CASSITDRGGYEQYF.

Worth noting for this clone: At the DNA level, this CDR3 is encoded by other sequences in the same sample as well. The CDR3 is CASSTGLAGASSTDTQYF. Here the CDR3 DNA reads TGTGCCAGCAGTACGGGACTAGCGGGAGCCTCTAGCACAGATACGCAGTATTTT. The V and J genes are TRBV7-6 and TRBJ2-3; 14 bases map to TRBD2. The CDR3 totals 18 residues. Looked up from germline, CDR1 is SGHVS and CDR2 is FNYEAQ. J gave up 0 bases and V 6 bases, and 8 bases lay outside the gene matches.

A few counts support this clone. The chain employs TRBV2 and TRBJ2-3; TRBD1 is a possible D gene (7 bases). V lost 4 bases and J 2 bases, leaving 16 bases between the germline ends. This CDR3 is 16 amino acids long. CDR1 is SNHLY and CDR2 is FYNNEI in the germline V gene. This CDR3 reads CASSGLEGASTDTQYF. CDR3 sequence (DNA): TGTGCCAGCAGTGGACTGGAGGGGGCTTCCACAGATACGCAGTATTTT.

This rearrangement joins TRBV28 to TRBJ2-4; TRBD1 matches at 8 bases. The CDR3 is made up of 13 amino acids. Germline CDR1 reads MDHEN; CDR2 reads SYDVKM. V dropped 4 bases and J dropped 8; count of bases not matched to a gene: 4. The CDR3 DNA reads as TGTGCCAGCAGTTCGACAGGGGCGGACATTCAGTACTTC. Translated: CASSSTGADIQYF.

This rearrangement joins TRBV29-1 to TRBJ2-1, with 15 bases fitting TRBD2. CDR3 size: 15 residues. Trimming removed 5 bases from V and 10 bases from J; junction bases left unmatched: 9. Germline V gives CDR1 SQVTM, CDR2 ANQGSEA. The CDR3 nucleotides read TGCAGCGTTCAAAGGGGACTAGCGGGAGGAGGGGAGCAGTTCTTC. Amino acids: CSVQRGLAGGGEQFF.

Points on this clone: One junction end does not reproduce the germline sequence, and a read error may be involved. V and J are TRBV29-1 and TRBJ1-5; 7 bases line up with TRBD1. In germline, CDR1 is SQVTM, CDR2 ANQGSEA. The CDR3 extends over 13 amino acids. The chain's CDR3 is CSVVWDSNQAQHF. Written as DNA, the CDR3 is TGCAGCGTTGTGTGGGACAGCAATCAGGCCCAGCATTTT.